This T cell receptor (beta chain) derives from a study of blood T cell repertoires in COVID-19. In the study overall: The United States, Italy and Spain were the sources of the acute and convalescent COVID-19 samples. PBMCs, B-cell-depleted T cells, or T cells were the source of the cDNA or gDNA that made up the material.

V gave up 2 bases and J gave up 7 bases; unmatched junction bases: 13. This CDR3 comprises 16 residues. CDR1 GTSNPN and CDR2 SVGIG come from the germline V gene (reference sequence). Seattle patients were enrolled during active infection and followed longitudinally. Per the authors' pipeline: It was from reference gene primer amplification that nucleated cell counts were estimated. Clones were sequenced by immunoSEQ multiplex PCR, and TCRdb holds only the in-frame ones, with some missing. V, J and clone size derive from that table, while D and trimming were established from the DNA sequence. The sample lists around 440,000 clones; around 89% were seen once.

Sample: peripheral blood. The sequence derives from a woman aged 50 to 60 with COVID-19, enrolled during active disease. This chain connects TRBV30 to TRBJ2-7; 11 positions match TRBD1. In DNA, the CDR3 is TGTGCCTGGAGTCCCAAACGGACAGGGGGCTTGGGGGAGCAGTACTTC. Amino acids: CAWSPKRTGGLGEQYF.